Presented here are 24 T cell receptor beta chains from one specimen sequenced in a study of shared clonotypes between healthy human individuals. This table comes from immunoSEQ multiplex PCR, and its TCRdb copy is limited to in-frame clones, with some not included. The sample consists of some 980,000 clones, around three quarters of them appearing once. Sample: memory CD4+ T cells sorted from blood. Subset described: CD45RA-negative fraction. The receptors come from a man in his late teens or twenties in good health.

The CDR3 bases are TGCGCCAGCAGCGATAGCGGGGGGTACTCCTACGAGCAGTACTTC. It translates to CASSDSGGYSYEQYF. The chain is built from TRBV5-1 and TRBJ2-7; TRBD2 matches 10 bases. Germline values: CDR1 SGHRS, CDR2 YFSETQ. V lost 4 bases to trimming and J lost 0 bases; unmatched junction nucleotides: 4. This CDR3 has 15 residues. Using reference TRBV5-1 and TRBJ2-7 for the parts outside the CDR3, the full variable domain is KAGVTQTPRYLIKTRGQQVTLSCSPISGHRSVSWYQQTPGQGLQFLFEYFSETQRNKGNFPGRFSGRQFSNSRSEMNVSTLELGDSALYLCASSDSGGYSYEQYFGPGTRLTVT.

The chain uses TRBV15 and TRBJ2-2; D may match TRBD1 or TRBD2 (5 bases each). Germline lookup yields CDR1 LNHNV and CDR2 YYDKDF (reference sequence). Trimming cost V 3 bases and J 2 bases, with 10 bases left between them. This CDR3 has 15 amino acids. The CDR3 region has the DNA TGTGCCACCAGCAGTATCGGGACCAACACCGGGGAGCTGTTTTTT. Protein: CATSSIGTNTGELFF.

The CDR3 here is CATAATNEKLFF. CDR3 in DNA: TGTGCCACAGCAGCAACTAATGAAAAACTGTTTTTT. The V gene is TRBV10-3, the J gene TRBJ1-4; no firm D call. The CDR3 loop spans 12 amino acids. Germline CDR1 and CDR2: ENHRY and SYGVKD. Trimming pared 10 bases from V and 0 bases from J, leaving 6 bases between.

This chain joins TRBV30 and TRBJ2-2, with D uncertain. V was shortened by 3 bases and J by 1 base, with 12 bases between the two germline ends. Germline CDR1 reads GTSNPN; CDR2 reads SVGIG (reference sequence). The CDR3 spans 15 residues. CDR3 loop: CAWSRRTLNTGELFF. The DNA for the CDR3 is TGTGCCTGGAGCCGAAGAACTTTGAACACCGGGGAGCTGTTTTTT. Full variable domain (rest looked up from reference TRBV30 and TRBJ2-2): SQTIHQWPATLVQPVGSPLSLECTVEGTSNPNLYWYRQAAGRGLQLLFYSVGIGQISSEVPQNLSASRPQDRQFILSSKKLLLSDSGFYLCAWSRRTLNTGELFFGEGSRLTVL.

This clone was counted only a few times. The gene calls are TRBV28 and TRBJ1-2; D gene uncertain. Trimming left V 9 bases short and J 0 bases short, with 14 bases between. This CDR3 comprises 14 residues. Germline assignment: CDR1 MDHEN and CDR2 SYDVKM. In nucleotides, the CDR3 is TGTGCCAGTTCTTTCGAACAGTCTAACTATGGCTACACCTTC. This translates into CASSFEQSNYGYTF.

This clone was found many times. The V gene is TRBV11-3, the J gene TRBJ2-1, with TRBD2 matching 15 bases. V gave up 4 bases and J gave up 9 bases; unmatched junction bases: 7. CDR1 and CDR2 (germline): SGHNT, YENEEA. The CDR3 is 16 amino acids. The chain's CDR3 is CASSSGLAGGKSEQFF. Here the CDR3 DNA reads TGTGCCAGCAGCTCGGGACTAGCGGGGGGTAAAAGTGAGCAGTTCTTC. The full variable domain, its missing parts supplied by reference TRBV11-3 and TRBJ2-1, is EAGVVQSPRYKIIEKKQPVAFWCNPISGHNTLYWYLQNLGQGPELLIRYENEEAVDDSQLPKDRFSAERLKGVDSTLKIQPAELGDSAVYLCASSSGLAGGKSEQFFGPGTRLTVL.

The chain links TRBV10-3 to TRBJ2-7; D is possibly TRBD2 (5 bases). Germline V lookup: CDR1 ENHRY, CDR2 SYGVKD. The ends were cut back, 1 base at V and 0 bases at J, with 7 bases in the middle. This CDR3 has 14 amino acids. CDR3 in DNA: TGTGCCATCAGTGAGTTCGAGGGCTCCTACGAGCAGTACTTC. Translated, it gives CAISEFEGSYEQYF.

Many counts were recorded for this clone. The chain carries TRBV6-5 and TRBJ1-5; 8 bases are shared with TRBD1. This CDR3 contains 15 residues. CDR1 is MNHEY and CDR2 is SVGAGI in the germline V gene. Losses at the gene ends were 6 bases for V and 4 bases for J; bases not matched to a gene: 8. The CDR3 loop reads CASSSGQGQNQPQHF. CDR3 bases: TGTGCCAGCAGCTCTGGACAGGGTCAGAATCAGCCCCAGCATTTT.

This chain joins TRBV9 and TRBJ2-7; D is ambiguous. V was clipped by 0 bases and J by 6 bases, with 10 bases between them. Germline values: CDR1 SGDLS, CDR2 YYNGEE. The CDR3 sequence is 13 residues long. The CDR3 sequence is CASSVAPGTEQYF. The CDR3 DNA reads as TGTGCCAGCAGCGTAGCTCCGGGCACCGAGCAGTACTTC. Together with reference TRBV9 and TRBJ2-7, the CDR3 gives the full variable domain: DSGVTQTPKHLITATGQRVTLRCSPRSGDLSVYWYQQSLDQGLQFLIQYYNGEERAKGNILERFSAQQFPDLHSELNLSSLELGDSALYFCASSVAPGTEQYFGPGTRLTVT.

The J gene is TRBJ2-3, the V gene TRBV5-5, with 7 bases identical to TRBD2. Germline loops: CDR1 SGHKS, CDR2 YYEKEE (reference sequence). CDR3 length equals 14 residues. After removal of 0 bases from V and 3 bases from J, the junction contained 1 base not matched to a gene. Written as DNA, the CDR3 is TGTGCCAGCAGCTTGGGTAGCGGGACAGATACGCAGTATTTT. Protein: CASSLGSGTDTQYF.

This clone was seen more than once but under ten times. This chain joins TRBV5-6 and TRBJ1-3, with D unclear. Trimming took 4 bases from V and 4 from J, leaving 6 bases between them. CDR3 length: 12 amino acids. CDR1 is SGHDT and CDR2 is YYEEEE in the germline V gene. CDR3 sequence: CASSVSGNTIYF. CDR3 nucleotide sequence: TGTGCCAGCAGCGTATCGGGAAACACCATATATTTT.

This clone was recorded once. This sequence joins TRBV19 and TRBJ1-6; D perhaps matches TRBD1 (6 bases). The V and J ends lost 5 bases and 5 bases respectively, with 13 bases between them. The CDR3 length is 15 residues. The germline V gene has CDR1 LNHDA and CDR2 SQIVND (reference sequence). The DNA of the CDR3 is TGTGCCAGTAGTCTTCGACAGGAGGATAATTCACCCCTCCACTTT. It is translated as CASSLRQEDNSPLHF.

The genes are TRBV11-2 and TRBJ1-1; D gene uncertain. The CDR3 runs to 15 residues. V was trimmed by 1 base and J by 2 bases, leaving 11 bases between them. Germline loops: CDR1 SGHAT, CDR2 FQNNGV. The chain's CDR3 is CASSLGLSINTEAFF. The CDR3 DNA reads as TGTGCCAGCAGCTTAGGTTTGAGTATAAACACTGAAGCTTTCTTT. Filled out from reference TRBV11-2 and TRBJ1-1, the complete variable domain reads EAGVAQSPRYKIIEKRQSVAFWCNPISGHATLYWYQQILGQGPKLLIQFQNNGVVDDSQLPKDRFSAERLKGVDSTLKIQPAKLEDSAVYLCASSLGLSINTEAFFGQGTRLTVV.

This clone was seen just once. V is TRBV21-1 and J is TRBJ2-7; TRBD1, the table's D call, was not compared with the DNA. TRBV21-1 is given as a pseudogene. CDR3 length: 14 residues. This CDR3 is CASSKALGVYEQYF. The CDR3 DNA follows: TGTGCCAGCAGCAAAGCGCTAGGGGTATACGAGCAGTACTTC.

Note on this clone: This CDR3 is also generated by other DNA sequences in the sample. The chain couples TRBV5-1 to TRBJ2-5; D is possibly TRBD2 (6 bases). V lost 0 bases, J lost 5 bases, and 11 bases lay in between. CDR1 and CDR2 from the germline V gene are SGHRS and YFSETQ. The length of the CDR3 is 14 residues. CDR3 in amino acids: CASSLGAGRETQYF. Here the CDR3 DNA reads TGCGCCAGCAGCTTGGGAGCGGGCCGGGAGACCCAGTACTTC.

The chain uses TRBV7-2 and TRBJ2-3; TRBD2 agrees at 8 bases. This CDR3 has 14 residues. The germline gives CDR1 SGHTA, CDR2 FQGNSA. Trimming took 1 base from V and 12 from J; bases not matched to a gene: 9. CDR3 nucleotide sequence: TGTGCCAGCAGCTTAGAAGTCGGGGGGGCCCGCCAGTATTTT. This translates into CASSLEVGGARQYF. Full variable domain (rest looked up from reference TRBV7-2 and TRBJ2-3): GAGVSQSPSNKVTEKGKDVELRCDPISGHTALYWYRQSLGQGLEFLIYFQGNSAPDKSGLPSDRFSAERTGGSVSTLTIQRTQQEDSAVYLCASSLEVGGARQYFGPGTRLTVL.

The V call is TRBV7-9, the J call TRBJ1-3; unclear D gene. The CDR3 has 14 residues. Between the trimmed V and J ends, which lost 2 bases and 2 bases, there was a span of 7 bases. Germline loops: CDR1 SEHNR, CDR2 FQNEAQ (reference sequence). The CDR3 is CASSLYTAGNTIYF. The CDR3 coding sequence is TGTGCCAGCAGCTTATATACTGCTGGAAACACCATATATTTT.

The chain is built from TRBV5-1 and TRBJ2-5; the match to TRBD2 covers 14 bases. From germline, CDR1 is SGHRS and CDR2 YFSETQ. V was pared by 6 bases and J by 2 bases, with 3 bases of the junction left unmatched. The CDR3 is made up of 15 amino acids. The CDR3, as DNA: TGCGCCAGCAACGGACTAGCGGGGGGACAAGAGACCCAGTACTTC. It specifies CASNGLAGGQETQYF.

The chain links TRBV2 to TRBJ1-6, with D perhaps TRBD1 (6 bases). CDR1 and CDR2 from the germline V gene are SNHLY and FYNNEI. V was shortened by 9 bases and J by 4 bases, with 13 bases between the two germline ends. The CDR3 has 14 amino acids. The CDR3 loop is CASEAGEYNSPLHF. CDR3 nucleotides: TGTGCCAGTGAGGCAGGGGAGTATAATTCACCCCTCCACTTT.

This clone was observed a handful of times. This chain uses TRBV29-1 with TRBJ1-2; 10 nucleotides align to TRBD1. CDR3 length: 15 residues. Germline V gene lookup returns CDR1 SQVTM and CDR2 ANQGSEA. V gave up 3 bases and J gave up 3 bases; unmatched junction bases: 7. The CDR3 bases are TGCAGCGTTGATCCCCGACAGGGGGCGGACTATGGCTACACCTTC. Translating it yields CSVDPRQGADYGYTF.

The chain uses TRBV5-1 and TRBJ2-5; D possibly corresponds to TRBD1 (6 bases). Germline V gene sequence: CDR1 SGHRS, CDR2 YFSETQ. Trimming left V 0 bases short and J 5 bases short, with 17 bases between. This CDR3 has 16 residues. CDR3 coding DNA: TGCGCCAGCAGCTTGGCCCCAGAGGGGGTCTATGAGACCCAGTACTTC. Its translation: CASSLAPEGVYETQYF.

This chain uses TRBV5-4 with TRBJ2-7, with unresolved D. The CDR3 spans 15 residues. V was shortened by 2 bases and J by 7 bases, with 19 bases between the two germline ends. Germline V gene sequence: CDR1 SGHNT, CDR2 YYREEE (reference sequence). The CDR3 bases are TGTGCCAGCAGCTTAACTGTGGGCCGACCTACGGAGCAGTACTTC. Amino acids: CASSLTVGRPTEQYF.

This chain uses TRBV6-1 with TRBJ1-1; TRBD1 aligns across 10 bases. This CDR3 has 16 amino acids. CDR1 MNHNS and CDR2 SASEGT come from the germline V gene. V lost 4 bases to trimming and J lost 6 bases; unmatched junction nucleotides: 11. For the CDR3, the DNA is TGTGCCAGCAGTGGCTCAATATGGGGACAGGGGCCTGAAGCTTTCTTT. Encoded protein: CASSGSIWGQGPEAFF.

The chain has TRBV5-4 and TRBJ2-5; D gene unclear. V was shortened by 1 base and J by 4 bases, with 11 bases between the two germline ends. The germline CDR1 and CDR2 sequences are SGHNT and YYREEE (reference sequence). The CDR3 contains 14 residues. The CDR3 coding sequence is TGTGCCAGCAGCTTGACTCAATTGGGAGAGACCCAGTACTTC. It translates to CASSLTQLGETQYF. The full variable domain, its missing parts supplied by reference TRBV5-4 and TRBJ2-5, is ETGVTQSPTHLIKTRGQQVTLRCSSQSGHNTVSWYQQALGQGPQFIFQYYREEENGRGNFPPRFSGLQFPNYSSELNVNALELDDSALYLCASSLTQLGETQYFGPGTRLLVL.